This T cell receptor beta chain was documented in a study of T cell repertoires in cytomegalovirus infection (dated by TCRdb to the late 2010s). Describing the broader study: The peptide stimulations were aimed at well-studied HLA-B-restricted epitopes as well as recently identified HLA-C-restricted CMV epitopes, whose presentation resists viral immunomodulation. Because public TCR beta signatures pointed to carriage of CMV infection together with the matching HLA type, the HLA type of each donor mattered for the analysis. Broader findings and caveats from the paper: The ex vivo response was dominated by HLA-C-restricted CMV-specific TCR beta clonotypes, and the single most frequent clonotype in two of eight donors was supplied by these HLA-C-restricted clonotypes. Carriers of CMV infection plus the relevant HLA type were discriminated by the cumulative frequency of public TCR beta family members in the study cohort and in an independent roughly 340-donor cohort.

Sequencing relied on an Illumina HiSeq 1500. TCRdb trimmed public reads at Q25 via fastp, called clones via MiXCR and kept in-frame beta chains. Identical CDR3 proteins give one entry, which carries the most common genes and DNA. Recorded for this sample are roughly 800,000 distinct CDR3 sequences; almost 30% of them occurred a single time. The ten largest clones take up about an eighth of the sample. V drops 0 bases and J drops 6 bases, leaving 11 bases in between. The CDR3 runs 15 residues from the cysteine to the phenylalanine. Just the 45-base CDR3 DNA is kept, in frame starting at base 1. This clonotype was detected once. The specificity of this receptor is unknown. Qualities for individual bases were not recorded, and no much larger clone is one base off. Evidence from a single read is weak. The meaning of the sample's treatment or condition label: in vitro stimulation with specific CMV peptide epitopes to enrich CMV-specific T cells.

This TCR derives from a human donor in good health (CMV status not recorded). Some clones in this sample may be carry-over from other donors' samples. The specimen was cultured CD8+ T cells from PBMCs, collected from culture after CMV antigen stimulation. The receptor chain draws on TRBV23-1 and TRBJ1-4; TRBD1 is a possible D gene, resting on 6 matching bases. TRBV23-1 has ORF status, its function being uncertain. The DNA sequence reads TGCGCCAGCAGTCAATCGGACAGCGGGGATGAAAAACTGTTTTTT. This gives the protein CASSQSDSGDEKLFF.